Listed here are 13 T cell receptor beta chains from one sample, sequenced in a study of early T cells in non-severe SARS-CoV-2 infection. MiXCR, run by TCRdb on the 5' RACE reads, gives a single entry per CDR3 protein. The table shows some 88,000 distinct CDR3 sequences, with around 16% occurring only once. The starting material was whole blood, obtained at baseline. The receptors were sampled from an adult who was a healthcare worker with PCR-confirmed SARS-CoV-2 infection or an uninfected control (not recorded which).

In its sample, this clonotype was seen a few times. The rearrangement uses TRBV7-9 and TRBJ2-5; TRBD1 aligns across 10 bases. This CDR3 is built from 15 residues. Germline V gene sequence: CDR1 SEHNR, CDR2 FQNEAQ (reference sequence). V lost 5 bases to trimming and J lost 5 bases; unmatched junction nucleotides: 8. The CDR3 here is CASSTGTGVMETQYF. CDR3 coding DNA: TGTGCCAGCAGCACCGGGACAGGGGTAATGGAGACCCAGTACTTC.

This sequence joins TRBV11-2 and TRBJ1-1, with D maybe TRBD1 (6 bases). V dropped 7 bases and J dropped 3 bases, with 15 bases sitting between them. Looked up from germline, CDR1 is SGHAT and CDR2 is FQNNGV. This CDR3 region has 14 residues. CDR3 amino acids: CASMIFRGDTEAFF. CDR3 bases: TGTGCCAGCATGATCTTTAGGGGGGACACTGAAGCTTTCTTT.

This clonotype was counted only a few times. The rearrangement joins TRBV9 to TRBJ2-2; the D is unclear. Germline CDR1 and CDR2: SGDLS and YYNGEE. Trimming cost V 3 bases and J 5 bases, with 8 bases left between them. The CDR3 is 13 amino acids. The CDR3, as DNA: TGTGCCAGCAGCGGGATTGAGACCGGGGAGCTGTTTTTT. Its protein product is CASSGIETGELFF. The entire variable domain, with the rest obtained from reference TRBV9 and TRBJ2-2, is as follows: DSGVTQTPKHLITATGQRVTLRCSPRSGDLSVYWYQQSLDQGLQFLIQYYNGEERAKGNILERFSAQQFPDLHSELNLSSLELGDSALYFCASSGIETGELFFGEGSRLTVL.

This clonotype showed up just a few times. The J gene is TRBJ2-7, the V gene TRBV20-1; tentative D call: TRBD2 (6 bases). The V and J ends lost 5 bases and 4 bases respectively, with 18 bases between them. This CDR3 region has 14 residues. Germline V gene sequence: CDR1 DFQATT, CDR2 SNEGSKA (reference sequence). The CDR3 region has the DNA TGCAGTGCTCTGCGGGGCAGCAGACAATACGAGCAGTACTTC. This codes for CSALRGSRQYEQYF.

The chain carries TRBV18 and TRBJ2-3; 8 bases align to TRBD1. Looked up from germline, CDR1 is KGHSH and CDR2 is LQKENI. This CDR3 contains 15 residues. J gave up 2 bases and V 7 bases, and 8 bases lay outside the gene matches. The CDR3, as DNA: TGTGCCAGCTACACCGGGACAGGAGACACAGATACGCAGTATTTT. Translated, it gives CASYTGTGDTDTQYF.

The chain couples TRBV6-6 to TRBJ2-3; D is unclear. The CDR3 is made up of 14 amino acids. Germline V gives CDR1 MNHNY, CDR2 SVGAGI (reference sequence). V was trimmed by 4 bases and J by 0 bases, leaving 8 bases between them. The CDR3 sequence: CASSSPRSTDTQYF. The CDR3 nucleotides read TGTGCCAGCAGTTCTCCCCGTAGCACAGATACGCAGTATTTT.

With respect to this clonotype: A much larger clone sits a single nucleotide away, making a read error possible. V usage is TRBV28 and J usage is TRBJ1-2; D not resolved. The CDR3 is 13 residues long. The germline CDR1 and CDR2 sequences are MDHEN and SYDVKM. The CDR3 DNA follows: TGTGCCAGCAGCCCCAGTCGGAACTATGGCTGCACCTTC. Translated: CASSPSRNYGCTF.

This clonotype came up many times. The V and J genes are TRBV13 and TRBJ2-1; weak D call: TRBD2 (5 bases). Trimming left V 2 bases short and J 4 bases short, with 15 bases between. Looked up from germline, CDR1 is PRHDT and CDR2 is FYEKMQ (reference sequence). This CDR3 is 16 amino acids long. The chain's CDR3 is CASSLFPEAPYNEQFF. The CDR3 DNA follows: TGTGCCAGCAGCTTATTCCCGGAGGCCCCATACAATGAGCAGTTCTTC.

This clonotype has just a few counts. The rearrangement joins TRBV4-1 to TRBJ2-7; tentative D call: TRBD2 (6 bases). V was shortened by 4 bases and J by 1 base, with 11 bases between the two germline ends. Looked up from germline, CDR1 is MGHRA and CDR2 is YSYEKL. The CDR3 totals 14 residues. The CDR3 bases are TGCGCCAGCAGCCCCCAGGAGGGTTCCTACGAGCAGTACTTC. This sequence encodes CASSPQEGSYEQYF.

This chain connects TRBV7-2 to TRBJ2-7, with TRBD2 identical over 8 bases. Germline V CDR1 and CDR2: SGHTA, FQGNSA. This CDR3 region has 16 residues. The trim removed 5 bases at V and 7 bases at J, leaving 16 bases unmatched. In DNA, the CDR3 is TGTGCCAGCAGCCGGAAGCGAGCGGGAGAGGGGCGGGAGCAGTACTTC. Protein sequence: CASSRKRAGEGREQYF. The whole variable domain, filled in from reference TRBV7-2 and TRBJ2-7, reads GAGVSQSPSNKVTEKGKDVELRCDPISGHTALYWYRQSLGQGLEFLIYFQGNSAPDKSGLPSDRFSAERTGGSVSTLTIQRTQQEDSAVYLCASSRKRAGEGREQYFGPGTRLTVT.

The CDR3 region is CASGTGPTDTQYF. The CDR3 DNA follows: TGTGCCAGCGGGACAGGGCCGACAGATACGCAGTATTTT. The rearrangement joins TRBV7-3 to TRBJ2-3; TRBD1 matches 9 bases. The CDR3 covers 13 residues. Trimming removed 8 bases from V and 3 bases from J; junction bases left unmatched: 3. Per the germline V gene, CDR1 is SGHTA and CDR2 is FQGTGA.

This clonotype appeared many times. The J gene is TRBJ2-7, the V gene TRBV27; a possible D gene is TRBD1 (6 bases). Germline CDR1 reads MNHEY; CDR2 reads SMNVEV (reference sequence). The CDR3 is made up of 13 amino acids. V was pared by 8 bases and J by 6 bases, with 17 bases between. As DNA, the CDR3 is TGTGCCAGCGCACCAAACAGGGATGGCGAGCAGTACTTC. Amino acids: CASAPNRDGEQYF.

The chain employs TRBV27 and TRBJ2-1; D gene unclear. V lost 2 bases to trimming and J lost 6 bases, with 8 bases between them. There are 13 residues in the CDR3. CDR1 is MNHEY and CDR2 is SMNVEV in the germline V gene (reference sequence). CDR3 loop: CASSLGLTNEQFF. In nucleotides, the CDR3 is TGTGCCAGCAGTTTAGGCCTTACCAATGAGCAGTTCTTC.